This T cell receptor beta chain was documented in a study of circulating and synovial CD4+ cells in juvenile arthritis. Sequencing was performed with immunoSEQ multiplex PCR; in TCRdb, only in-frame clones are kept and a portion is missing. The sample has more than 30,000 clones; just under 95% are singletons. The CDR3 has 17 residues. The trim removed 5 bases at V and 4 bases at J, leaving 14 bases unmatched. From germline, CDR1 is SGHTA and CDR2 FQGTGA. About this clone itself: What it recognizes is unknown.

Broader study findings: Compared with bulk blood, circulating pathogenic-like lymphocytes shared substantially more CDR3 sequences with synovial T cells.

The TCR was taken from a human donor with juvenile idiopathic arthritis. The chain links TRBV7-3 to TRBJ1-2; TRBD1 aligns across 9 bases. The source material was CD4+ T cells from blood. The chain's CDR3 is CASSPSGQGSRGYGYTF. The CDR3 region has the DNA TGTGCCAGCAGCCCGTCGGGACAGGGATCGCGGGGCTATGGCTACACCTTC.